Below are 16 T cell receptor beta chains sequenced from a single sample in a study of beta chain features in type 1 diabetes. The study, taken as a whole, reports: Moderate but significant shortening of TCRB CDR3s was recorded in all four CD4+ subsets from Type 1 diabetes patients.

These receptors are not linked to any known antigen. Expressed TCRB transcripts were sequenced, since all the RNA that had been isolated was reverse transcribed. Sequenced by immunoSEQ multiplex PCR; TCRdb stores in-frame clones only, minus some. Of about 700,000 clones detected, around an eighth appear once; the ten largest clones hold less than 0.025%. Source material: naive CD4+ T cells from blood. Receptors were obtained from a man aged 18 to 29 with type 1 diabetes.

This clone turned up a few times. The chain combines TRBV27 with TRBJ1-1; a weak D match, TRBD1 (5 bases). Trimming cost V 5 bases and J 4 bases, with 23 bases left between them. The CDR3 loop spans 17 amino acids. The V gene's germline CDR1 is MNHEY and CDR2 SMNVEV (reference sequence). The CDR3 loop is CASSPQRTLGGSTEAFF. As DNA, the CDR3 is TGTGCCAGCAGTCCACAGCGGACATTGGGCGGGAGCACTGAAGCTTTCTTT.

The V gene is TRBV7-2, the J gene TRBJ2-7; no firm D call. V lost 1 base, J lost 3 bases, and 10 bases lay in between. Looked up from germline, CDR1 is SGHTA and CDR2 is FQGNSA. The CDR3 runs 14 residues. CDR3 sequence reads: CASSLERPLYEQYF. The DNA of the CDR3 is TGTGCCAGCAGCTTAGAGCGCCCCCTCTACGAGCAGTACTTC.

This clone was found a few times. The CDR3 DNA follows: TGTGCCAGCAGCTTAGAGTCCCTCGTCCGCTACACCTTC. This codes for CASSLESLVRYTF. This rearrangement joins TRBV7-9 to TRBJ1-2; D gene unclear. Trimming took off 1 base at V and 9 bases at J, with 12 bases between the two ends. Germline CDR1 reads SEHNR; CDR2 reads FQNEAQ (reference sequence). CDR3 size: 13 residues.

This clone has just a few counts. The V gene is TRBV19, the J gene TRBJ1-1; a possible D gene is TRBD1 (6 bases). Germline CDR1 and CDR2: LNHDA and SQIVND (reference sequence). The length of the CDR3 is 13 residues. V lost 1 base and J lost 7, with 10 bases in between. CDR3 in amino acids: CASSIGQGLEAFF. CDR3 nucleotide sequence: TGTGCCAGTAGTATAGGGCAGGGGCTTGAAGCTTTCTTT.

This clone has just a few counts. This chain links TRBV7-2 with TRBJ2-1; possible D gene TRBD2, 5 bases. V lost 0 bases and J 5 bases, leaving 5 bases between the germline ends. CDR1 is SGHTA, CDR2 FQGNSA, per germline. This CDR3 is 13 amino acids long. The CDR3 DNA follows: TGTGCCAGCAGCTTAGCGCGGGACAATGAGCAGTTCTTC. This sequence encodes CASSLARDNEQFF. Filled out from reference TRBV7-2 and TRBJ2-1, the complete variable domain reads GAGVSQSPSNKVTEKGKDVELRCDPISGHTALYWYRQSLGQGLEFLIYFQGNSAPDKSGLPSDRFSAERTGGSVSTLTIQRTQQEDSAVYLCASSLARDNEQFFGPGTRLTVL.

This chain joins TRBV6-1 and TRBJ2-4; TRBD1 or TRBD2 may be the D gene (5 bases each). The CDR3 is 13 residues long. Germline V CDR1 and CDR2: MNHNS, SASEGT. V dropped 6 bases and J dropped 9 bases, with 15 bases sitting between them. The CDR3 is CASRGRQEAIQYF. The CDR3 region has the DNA TGTGCCAGCAGGGGACGTCAGGAGGCCATTCAGTACTTC.

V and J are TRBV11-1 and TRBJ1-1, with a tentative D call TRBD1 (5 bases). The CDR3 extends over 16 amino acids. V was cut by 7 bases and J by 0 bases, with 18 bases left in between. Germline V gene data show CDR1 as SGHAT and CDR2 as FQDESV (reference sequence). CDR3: CASTGPPRAMNTEAFF. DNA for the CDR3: TGTGCCAGCACCGGCCCACCCAGGGCCATGAACACTGAAGCTTTCTTT.

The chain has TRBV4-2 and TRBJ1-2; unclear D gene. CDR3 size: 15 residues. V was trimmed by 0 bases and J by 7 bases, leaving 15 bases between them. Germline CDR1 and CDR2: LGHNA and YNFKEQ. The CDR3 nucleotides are TGTGCCAGCAGCCAAGAAAGCTGGCAGATGGGTGGCTACACCTTC. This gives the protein CASSQESWQMGGYTF.

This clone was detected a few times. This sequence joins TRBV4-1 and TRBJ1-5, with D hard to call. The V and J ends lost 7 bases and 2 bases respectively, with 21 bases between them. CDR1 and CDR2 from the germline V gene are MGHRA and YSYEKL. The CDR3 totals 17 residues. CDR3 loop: CASTLNVGEAGNQPQHF. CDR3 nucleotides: TGCGCCAGCACCCTCAATGTTGGGGAAGCGGGCAATCAGCCCCAGCATTTT.

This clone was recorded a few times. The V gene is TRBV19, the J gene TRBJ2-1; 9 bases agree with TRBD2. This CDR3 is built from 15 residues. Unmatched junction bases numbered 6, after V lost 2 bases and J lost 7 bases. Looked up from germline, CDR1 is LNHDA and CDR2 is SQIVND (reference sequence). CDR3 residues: CASSISSGAGNEQFF. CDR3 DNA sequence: TGTGCCAGTAGTATATCTAGCGGGGCGGGAAATGAGCAGTTCTTC.

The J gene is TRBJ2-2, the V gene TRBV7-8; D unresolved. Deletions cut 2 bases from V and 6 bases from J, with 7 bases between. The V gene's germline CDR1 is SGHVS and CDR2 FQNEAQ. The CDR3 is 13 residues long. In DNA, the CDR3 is TGTGCCAGCAGCTTACGGTTCGCCGGGGAGCTGTTTTTT. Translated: CASSLRFAGELFF.

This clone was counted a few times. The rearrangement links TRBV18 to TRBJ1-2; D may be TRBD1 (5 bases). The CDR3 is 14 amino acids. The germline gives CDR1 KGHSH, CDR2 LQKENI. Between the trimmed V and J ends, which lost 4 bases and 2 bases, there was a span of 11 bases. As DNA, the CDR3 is TGTGCCAGCTCACTAACGGACACCAACTATGGCTACACCTTC. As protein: CASSLTDTNYGYTF.

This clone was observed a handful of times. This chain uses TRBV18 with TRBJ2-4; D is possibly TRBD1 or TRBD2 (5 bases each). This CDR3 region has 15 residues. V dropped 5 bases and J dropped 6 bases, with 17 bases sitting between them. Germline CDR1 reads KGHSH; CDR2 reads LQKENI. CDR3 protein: CASSDTVGTPNIQYF. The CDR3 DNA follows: TGTGCCAGCTCAGATACGGTAGGGACCCCAAACATTCAGTACTTC.

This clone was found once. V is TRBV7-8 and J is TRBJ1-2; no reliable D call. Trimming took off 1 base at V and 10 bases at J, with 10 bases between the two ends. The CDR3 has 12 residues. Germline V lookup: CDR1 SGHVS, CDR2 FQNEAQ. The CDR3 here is CASSLEQGLYTF. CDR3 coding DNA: TGTGCCAGCAGCTTAGAACAAGGCCTCTACACCTTC.

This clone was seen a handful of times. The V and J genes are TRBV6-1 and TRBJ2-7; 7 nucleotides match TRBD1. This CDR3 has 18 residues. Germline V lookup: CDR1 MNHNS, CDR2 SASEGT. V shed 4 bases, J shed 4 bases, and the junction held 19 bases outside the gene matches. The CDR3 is CASSAQLSSLDRFYEQYF. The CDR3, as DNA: TGTGCCAGCAGTGCCCAACTCTCCTCCTTGGACAGGTTTTACGAGCAGTACTTC.

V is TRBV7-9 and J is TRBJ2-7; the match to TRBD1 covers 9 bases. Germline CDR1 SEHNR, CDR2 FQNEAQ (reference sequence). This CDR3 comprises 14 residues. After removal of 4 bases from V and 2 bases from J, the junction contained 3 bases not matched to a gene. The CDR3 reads CASSWGTGTYEQYF. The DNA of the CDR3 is TGTGCCAGCAGCTGGGGGACAGGGACCTACGAGCAGTACTTC.